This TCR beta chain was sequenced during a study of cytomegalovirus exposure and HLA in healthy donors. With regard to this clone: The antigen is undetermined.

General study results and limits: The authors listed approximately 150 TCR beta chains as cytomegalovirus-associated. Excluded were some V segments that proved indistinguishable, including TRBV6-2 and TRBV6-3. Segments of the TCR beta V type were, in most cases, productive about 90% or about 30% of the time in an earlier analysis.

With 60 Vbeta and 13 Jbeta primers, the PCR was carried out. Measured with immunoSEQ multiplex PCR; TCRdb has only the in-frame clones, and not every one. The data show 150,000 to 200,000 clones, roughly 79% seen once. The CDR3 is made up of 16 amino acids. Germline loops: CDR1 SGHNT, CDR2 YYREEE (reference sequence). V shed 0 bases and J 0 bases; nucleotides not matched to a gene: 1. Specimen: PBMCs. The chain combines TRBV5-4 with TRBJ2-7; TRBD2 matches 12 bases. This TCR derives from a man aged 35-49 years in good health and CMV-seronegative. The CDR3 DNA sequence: TGTGCCAGCAGCTTGGGGACTAGCGGGACCTCCTACGAGCAGTACTTC. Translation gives CASSLGTSGTSYEQYF.